This T cell receptor (beta chain) was found in a study of blood T cells in healthy people across ages. Findings and caveats of the study: Since the PBMCs were unsorted, naive and antigen-experienced cells could not be conclusively compared. From one million sequenced T cells, diversity estimates were lower bounds.

Sample-barcoded 5' priming and a J-beta primer mix drove a second PCR of roughly 7 to 11 cycles. Each CDR3 protein is one row after TCRdb ran MiXCR on the 5' RACE reads. The data contain around 900,000 distinct CDR3 sequences, 25% to 35% of them singletons. As for this clonotype: What it binds is not known.

V was pared by 7 bases and J by 1 base, with 10 bases between. Germline CDR1 and CDR2: MNHEY and SVGAGI. This CDR3 is built from 13 residues. The draw of peripheral blood yielded around 9.6 milliliters from each donor. Isolated PBMCs totaled at least 6 million in each sample. Sample: blood. V is TRBV6-5 and J is TRBJ1-1, with D possibly being TRBD1 (5 bases). The sequence was collected from a woman at least 80 years old in good health. The CDR3 here is CASKRGGNTEAFF. CDR3 nucleotide sequence: TGTGCCAGCAAGAGGGGAGGGAACACTGAAGCTTTCTTT.